A single sample is the source of the 14 T cell receptor beta chains below, sequenced in a study of blood T cells in healthy people across ages. A second PCR, run for 7 to 11 cycles, used a sample-barcoded 5' primer plus a J-beta primer mix. TCRdb redid the calling of the 5' RACE reads with MiXCR, one entry per CDR3 protein. Of about 1.1 million distinct CDR3 sequences listed, 30% to 40% were seen once; the top ten hold around 14%. The sequenced material came from blood. The origin of the receptors is a man aged 18 to 29 in good health.

The chain couples TRBV20-1 to TRBJ1-2; no reliable D call. CDR1 and CDR2 from the germline V gene are DFQATT and SNEGSKA (reference sequence). The CDR3 length is 16 residues. Trimming removed 0 bases from V and 4 bases from J, with 18 bases in between. The CDR3 DNA reads TGCAGTGCTAGAGATGGTAGGATTCCTATGGGCTATGGCTACACCTTC. Its translation is CSARDGRIPMGYGYTF.

The rearrangement joins TRBV5-1 to TRBJ2-3; D is possibly TRBD1 (5 bases). The CDR3 runs to 17 residues. V was cut by 4 bases and J by 2 bases, with 20 bases left in between. Germline V CDR1 and CDR2: SGHRS, YFSETQ. The chain's CDR3 is CASSPVQGAYNTDTQYF. The CDR3 bases are TGCGCCAGCAGCCCCGTGCAGGGCGCCTACAACACAGATACGCAGTATTTT.

This clonotype occurred a few times. This rearrangement joins TRBV27 to TRBJ2-1, with D perhaps TRBD1 (5 bases). V dropped 6 bases and J dropped 5 bases, with 23 bases sitting between them. The CDR3 covers 17 residues. Germline V CDR1 and CDR2: MNHEY, SMNVEV (reference sequence). The CDR3 region is CASSAIRDSQIHNEQFF. CDR3 DNA sequence: TGTGCCAGCAGCGCAATCCGTGACAGTCAGATACACAATGAGCAGTTCTTC.

In this sample, this clonotype turned up a few times. V gene TRBV7-2 combines with J gene TRBJ1-6; D might be TRBD1 (6 bases). CDR3 size: 17 residues. V dropped 0 bases and J dropped 3 bases, with 12 bases sitting between them. CDR1 is SGHTA and CDR2 is FQGNSA in the germline V gene. The CDR3 here is CASSLAVRGFYNSPLHF. DNA of the CDR3: TGTGCCAGCAGCTTAGCGGTCAGGGGATTCTATAATTCACCCCTCCACTTT.

On this clonotype itself: This may be a read error, as it is one base from a much larger clone. The rearrangement links TRBV29-1 to TRBJ2-3; D is possibly TRBD2 (5 bases). The CDR3 spans 14 residues. Germline CDR1 and CDR2: SQVTM and ANQGSEA. The CDR3 DNA follows: TGCAGCGCGAGCAAAACAGCTAGCACGGATACGCAGTATTTT. Protein product: CSASKTASTDTQYF.

The DNA of the CDR3 is TGTGCCAGCAGCCCCCCCCGGGTGACTGAAGCTTTCTTT. Amino acids: CASSPPRVTEAFF. The chain employs TRBV12-3 or TRBV12-4 and TRBJ1-1; D unclear. This CDR3 spans 13 amino acids. V lost 6 bases, J lost 5 bases, and 13 bases lay in between.

This clonotype has a handful of counts. The chain uses TRBV7-8 and TRBJ2-3; D remains unclear. The germline gives CDR1 SGHVS, CDR2 FQNEAQ. V was trimmed by 5 bases and J by 0 bases, leaving 15 bases between them. This CDR3 region has 16 residues. As DNA, the CDR3 is TGTGCCAGCAGCCTAACTACACGTCTTAGCACAGATACGCAGTATTTT. It translates to CASSLTTRLSTDTQYF.

The sample holds a few counts of this clonotype. This chain uses TRBV7-9 with TRBJ2-5, with 14 nucleotides matching TRBD2. Germline CDR1 is SEHNR and CDR2 is FQNEAQ (reference sequence). Unmatched junction bases numbered 13, after V lost 10 bases and J lost 0 bases. The CDR3 sequence is 18 residues long. In DNA, the CDR3 is TGTGCCACCGGCATGGGACTAGCGGGGGTCTCGTACCAAGAGACCCAGTACTTC. The encoded protein is CATGMGLAGVSYQETQYF.

The chain links TRBV10-3 to TRBJ1-1; D uncertain. Germline CDR1 reads ENHRY; CDR2 reads SYGVKD. Trimming removed 6 bases at V and 1 base at J, with 15 bases between. The CDR3 is 15 residues long. CDR3 sequence (DNA): TGTGCCATCAGAGACACCCGGACGGGGAACACTGAAGCTTTCTTT. This translates into CAIRDTRTGNTEAFF.

This chain joins TRBV5-6 and TRBJ2-3, with 8 bases matching TRBD1. V was clipped by 3 bases and J by 5 bases; unmatched bases: 14. Germline V CDR1 and CDR2: SGHDT, YYEEEE. The CDR3 consists of 17 residues. CDR3 sequence: CASSYGQGHTGEDTQYF. In DNA, the CDR3 is TGTGCCAGCAGCTACGGACAGGGCCATACCGGCGAAGATACGCAGTATTTT. Together with reference TRBV5-6 and TRBJ2-3, the CDR3 gives the full variable domain: DAGVTQSPTHLIKTRGQQVTLRCSPKSGHDTVSWYQQALGQGPQFIFQYYEEEERQRGNFPDRFSGHQFPNYSSELNVNALLLGDSALYLCASSYGQGHTGEDTQYFGPGTRLTVL.

This clonotype was seen only once. The chain combines TRBV6-2 or TRBV6-3 with TRBJ1-2; perhaps TRBD1 as D (5 bases). Trimming removed 5 bases at V and 5 bases at J, with 9 bases between. Germline V gene sequence: CDR1 MNHEY, CDR2 SVGEGT. The CDR3 has 12 residues. The CDR3 loop is CASSTRQYGYTF. CDR3 nucleotides: TGTGCCAGCAGTACAAGACAGTATGGCTACACCTTC.

The V call is TRBV20-1, the J call TRBJ1-2; D is possibly TRBD1 (6 bases). V gave up 3 bases and J gave up 4 bases, with 15 bases separating them. The CDR3 is 14 residues long. CDR1 is DFQATT, CDR2 SNEGSKA, per germline (reference sequence). CDR3 sequence: CSASPEGGSYGYTF. CDR3 sequence (DNA): TGCAGTGCTAGCCCCGAGGGGGGGAGCTATGGCTACACCTTC.

This chain joins TRBV9 and TRBJ2-3; TRBD1 is a possible D gene (6 bases). The CDR3 is 13 residues long. CDR1 SGDLS and CDR2 YYNGEE come from the germline V gene. V lost 8 bases and J lost 0, with 10 bases in between. CDR3 DNA: TGTGCCAGTACTCAGGGGAGCACAGATACGCAGTATTTT. Amino acid sequence: CASTQGSTDTQYF.

J is TRBJ1-2 and V is TRBV5-6, with TRBD1 as a possible D gene (5 bases). The length of the CDR3 is 13 residues. Germline V lookup: CDR1 SGHDT, CDR2 YYEEEE. Trimming stripped 1 base from V and 6 bases from J, with 10 bases between. CDR3 protein: CASSLHGADGYTF. The CDR3 DNA follows: TGTGCCAGCAGCTTGCACGGGGCAGATGGCTACACCTTC.